The 25 T cell receptor beta chains given below trace back to one sample, sequenced in a study of blood T cell repertoires in COVID-19. The assay was immunoSEQ multiplex PCR, and TCRdb's table has in-frame clones only and misses some. The sample lists roughly 120,000 clones, 60% to 80% occurring once. Sample: peripheral blood. These receptors were taken from a woman of 80 years or more with active or convalescent COVID-19.

The chain uses TRBV5-1 and TRBJ2-3; maybe TRBD2 (5 bases). The germline gives CDR1 SGHRS, CDR2 YFSETQ. The length of the CDR3 is 16 residues. V was pared by 0 bases and J by 3 bases, with 14 bases between. This CDR3 is CASSLGVARGTDTQYF. DNA for the CDR3: TGCGCCAGCAGCTTGGGGGTAGCGAGAGGGACAGATACGCAGTATTTT.

The chain is built from TRBV5-1 and TRBJ2-1; 10 bases fit TRBD2. V was clipped by 4 bases and J by 7 bases; unmatched bases: 8. CDR3 length: 15 amino acids. Germline CDR1 and CDR2: SGHRS and YFSETQ. The CDR3 DNA follows: TGCGCCAGCAGCCGCCCTAGCGGGAGCTTGAATGAGCAGTTCTTC. Its translation: CASSRPSGSLNEQFF.

The chain employs TRBV7-2 and TRBJ2-2; D is unresolved. The CDR3 runs to 14 residues. CDR1 and CDR2 (germline): SGHTA, FQGNSA. The V and J ends lost 1 base and 5 bases respectively, with 8 bases between them. The CDR3 loop reads CASSLGSRTGELFF. In DNA form, the CDR3 reads TGTGCCAGCAGCTTAGGGTCCAGAACCGGGGAGCTGTTTTTT. Together with reference TRBV7-2 and TRBJ2-2, the CDR3 gives the full variable domain: GAGVSQSPSNKVTEKGKDVELRCDPISGHTALYWYRQSLGQGLEFLIYFQGNSAPDKSGLPSDRFSAERTGGSVSTLTIQRTQQEDSAVYLCASSLGSRTGELFFGEGSRLTVL.

The chain combines TRBV7-7 with TRBJ1-2; a weak D match, TRBD1 (5 bases). Trimming removed 4 bases from V and 2 bases from J, with 11 bases in between. Germline V gives CDR1 SSHAT, CDR2 FNYEAQ (reference sequence). CDR3 length: 14 residues. This chain's CDR3 is CASSSRQLNYGYTF. DNA for the CDR3: TGTGCCAGCAGCTCAAGACAGCTCAACTATGGCTACACCTTC.

V gene TRBV5-1 combines with J gene TRBJ2-1; 10 bases are shared with TRBD2. This CDR3 is 15 amino acids long. The junction had 8 bases not matched to a gene; V was cut back by 4 bases and J by 7 bases. The germline gives CDR1 SGHRS, CDR2 YFSETQ. CDR3: CASSPSSGSANEQFF. DNA for the CDR3: TGCGCCAGCAGCCCCTCTAGCGGGAGCGCGAATGAGCAGTTCTTC.

This chain links TRBV4-3 with TRBJ2-2, with TRBD2 identical over 8 bases. The V and J ends lost 6 bases and 1 base, in that order; junction bases with no gene match: 4. This CDR3 has 15 amino acids. Germline assignment: CDR1 LGHNA and CDR2 YSLEER. This chain's CDR3 is CASRTAGGNTGELFF. DNA of the CDR3: TGCGCCAGCAGAACGGCGGGAGGGAACACCGGGGAGCTGTTTTTT.

Points on this clone: An end of the junction does not agree with germline; a read error may underlie this. V usage is TRBV7-8 and J usage is TRBJ2-3; 8 nucleotides agree with TRBD2. This CDR3 has 14 residues. CDR1 SGHVS and CDR2 FQNEAQ come from the germline V gene. Written as DNA, the CDR3 is TGTGCCACCAGCAGTAGACTAGCGCCAGATACGCAGTATTTT. Its translation is CATSSRLAPDTQYF.

The rearrangement links TRBV6-1 to TRBJ2-7; D remains ambiguous. The CDR3 is 14 amino acids. V was trimmed by 1 base and J by 4 bases, leaving 11 bases between them. Germline lookup yields CDR1 MNHNS and CDR2 SASEGT. The CDR3 is CASSEGHREYEQYF. Here the CDR3 DNA reads TGTGCCAGCAGTGAAGGGCACAGAGAATACGAGCAGTACTTC.

V is TRBV28 and J is TRBJ2-7; perhaps TRBD2 as D (6 bases). The germline V gene has CDR1 MDHEN and CDR2 SYDVKM. This CDR3 is 12 amino acids long. The V end lost 1 base, the J end lost 7 bases, and 8 bases lay between the germline ends. The CDR3 reads CASSLFRGEQYF. The CDR3 nucleotides are TGTGCCAGCAGTTTATTTCGGGGGGAGCAGTACTTC.

The rearrangement uses TRBV4-2 and TRBJ2-7; 11 bases match TRBD2. V gave up 4 bases and J gave up 3 bases; unmatched junction bases: 5. This CDR3 has 15 residues. Germline loops: CDR1 LGHNA, CDR2 YNFKEQ. The CDR3 spells CASSPTSGNIYEQYF. The CDR3 region has the DNA TGTGCCAGCAGCCCGACTAGCGGGAATATCTACGAGCAGTACTTC.

This clone has a single count. The rearrangement joins TRBV30 to TRBJ1-1, with D hard to call. Trimming cost V 2 bases and J 8 bases, with 15 bases left between them. CDR1 and CDR2 from the germline V gene are GTSNPN and SVGIG (reference sequence). The CDR3 is 13 amino acids. CDR3 sequence reads: CAWSIGLDSEAFF. Here the CDR3 DNA reads TGTGCCTGGAGTATCGGGCTGGACTCGGAAGCTTTCTTT. Looking up the rest from reference TRBV30 and TRBJ1-1 gives the full variable domain: SQTIHQWPATLVQPVGSPLSLECTVEGTSNPNLYWYRQAAGRGLQLLFYSVGIGQISSEVPQNLSASRPQDRQFILSSKKLLLSDSGFYLCAWSIGLDSEAFFGQGTRLTVV.

The chain has TRBV7-2 and TRBJ1-1; D not certain. CDR1 is SGHTA and CDR2 is FQGNSA in the germline V gene. V shed 3 bases and J shed 1 base, with 9 bases lying between them. The CDR3 consists of 14 residues. Written as DNA, the CDR3 is TGTGCCAGCAGCTTGTATGCAGGGAACACTGAAGCTTTCTTT. Amino acids: CASSLYAGNTEAFF.

The rearrangement links TRBV5-8 to TRBJ1-1; 10 nucleotides match TRBD1. The CDR3 runs 16 residues. The germline CDR1 and CDR2 sequences are SGHTS and YDEGEE. V dropped 4 bases and J dropped 3; count of bases not matched to a gene: 9. The CDR3 reads CASSTWTGGVYTEAFF. The CDR3 coding sequence is TGTGCCAGCAGCACATGGACAGGGGGAGTGTACACTGAAGCTTTCTTT.

The V gene is TRBV25-1, the J gene TRBJ1-4, with a tentative D call TRBD1 (6 bases). This CDR3 region has 17 residues. Germline V gene data show CDR1 as MGHDK and CDR2 as SYGVNS. V gave up 0 bases and J gave up 0 bases, with 11 bases separating them. The CDR3 loop is CASSEYTGYATNEKLFF. The CDR3 bases are TGTGCCAGCAGTGAATATACAGGGTACGCAACTAATGAAAAACTGTTTTTT.

The J gene is TRBJ1-3, the V gene TRBV6-5; D remains unclear. The CDR3 is 11 residues long. The germline V gene encodes CDR1 MNHEY and CDR2 SVGAGI. Trimming stripped 8 bases from V and 0 bases from J, with 2 bases between. CDR3 residues: CASLSGNTIYF. For the CDR3, the DNA is TGTGCCAGCCTCTCTGGAAACACCATATATTTT.

With regard to this clone: The junction shows a germline mismatch at one end, possibly a read error. V and J are TRBV7-8 and TRBJ1-2; 8 bases fit TRBD1. Germline CDR1 and CDR2: SGHVS and FQNEAQ. This CDR3 spans 14 amino acids. DNA for the CDR3: TGTGCCAGCAGCCCTCGGACAGGGCCCCAGTTAGTGGCCTTC. It codes for CASSPRTGPQLVAF.

The chain couples TRBV29-1 to TRBJ2-3, with 7 bases matching TRBD1. CDR3 length: 12 residues. Germline loops: CDR1 SQVTM, CDR2 ANQGSEA. The junction had 4 bases not matched to a gene; V was cut back by 7 bases and J by 3 bases. The CDR3 coding sequence is TGCAGCGGAACAGGGGTTACAGATACGCAGTATTTT. This translates into CSGTGVTDTQYF.

This chain links TRBV5-1 with TRBJ1-1, with 7 nucleotides matching TRBD1. Germline assignment: CDR1 SGHRS and CDR2 YFSETQ. The CDR3 consists of 17 residues. V lost 3 bases to trimming and J lost 0 bases; unmatched junction nucleotides: 11. The CDR3 nucleotides are TGCGCCAGCAGCTCTCCAGGTCGGGACAGTATGAACACTGAAGCTTTCTTT. Its protein product is CASSSPGRDSMNTEAFF.

The gene calls are TRBV7-2 and TRBJ1-2, with D perhaps matching TRBD1 (5 bases). Per germline, CDR1 SGHTA and CDR2 FQGNSA. The CDR3 has 13 amino acids. Trimming left V 2 bases short and J 3 bases short, with 7 bases between. The CDR3 loop reads CASSLSRDYGYTF. CDR3 bases: TGTGCCAGCAGCTTAAGCAGGGACTATGGCTACACCTTC. The whole variable domain, remainder taken from reference TRBV7-2 and TRBJ1-2, is GAGVSQSPSNKVTEKGKDVELRCDPISGHTALYWYRQSLGQGLEFLIYFQGNSAPDKSGLPSDRFSAERTGGSVSTLTIQRTQQEDSAVYLCASSLSRDYGYTFGSGTRLTVV.

This clone has only one observation. The chain combines TRBV7-3 with TRBJ2-5, with 11 nucleotides matching TRBD2. V lost 4 bases, J lost 3 bases, and 4 bases stayed unmatched. This CDR3 spans 15 amino acids. Germline V lookup: CDR1 SGHTA, CDR2 FQGTGA. CDR3 sequence: CASSSGLAAKETQYF. CDR3 sequence (DNA): TGTGCCAGCAGCTCGGGACTAGCGGCCAAAGAGACCCAGTACTTC.

This rearrangement joins TRBV7-3 to TRBJ2-2; 11 bases align to TRBD2. Unmatched junction bases numbered 1, after V lost 2 bases and J lost 5 bases. The CDR3 has 15 amino acids. The V gene's germline CDR1 is SGHTA and CDR2 FQGTGA. CDR3 residues: CASSLLAGGTGELFF. The CDR3 DNA sequence: TGTGCCAGCAGCTTACTAGCGGGAGGTACCGGGGAGCTGTTTTTT.

The J gene is TRBJ2-1, the V gene TRBV28, with TRBD2 identical over 9 bases. The CDR3 extends over 14 amino acids. Germline CDR1 is MDHEN and CDR2 is SYDVKM. After removal of 6 bases from V and 8 bases from J, the junction contained 8 bases not matched to a gene. For the CDR3, the DNA is TGTGCCAGCAGCGCGGGAGGGCCTTGGGATGAGCAGTTCTTC. Protein sequence: CASSAGGPWDEQFF.

This clone was observed a few times. The chain carries TRBV7-2 and TRBJ1-5; D gene uncertain. The germline V gene encodes CDR1 SGHTA and CDR2 FQGNSA. The CDR3 contains 14 residues. V gave up 4 bases and J gave up 2 bases, with 9 bases separating them. Here the CDR3 DNA reads TGTGCCAGCAGCTCTGAACCAGGCAATCAGCCCCAGCATTTT. Translation: CASSSEPGNQPQHF.

This chain uses TRBV28 with TRBJ2-7, with 11 bases matching TRBD2. Germline V gene sequence: CDR1 MDHEN, CDR2 SYDVKM. This CDR3 is built from 15 residues. V lost 6 bases, J lost 2 bases, and 6 bases stayed unmatched. CDR3 DNA: TGTGCCAGCAGAGCTGGGACTAGCGGACCCTACGAGCAGTACTTC. This translates into CASRAGTSGPYEQYF.

A few counts support this clone. J is TRBJ2-7 and V is TRBV9; 8 positions match TRBD2. Germline loops: CDR1 SGDLS, CDR2 YYNGEE. V was pared by 0 bases and J by 4 bases, with 12 bases of the junction left unmatched. This CDR3 has 17 residues. In nucleotides, the CDR3 is TGTGCCAGCAGCGTAGGCGTAAGTAGCGGGGCTAGTTACGAGCAGTACTTC. It translates to CASSVGVSSGASYEQYF.